This TCR beta chain was captured by sequencing in a study of blood T cell repertoires in COVID-19. Study background: Collection of acute and convalescent COVID-19 samples took place in the United States, Italy and Spain. The analysed material was cDNA or gDNA that came from T cells, B-cell-depleted T cells, or PBMCs.

The CDR3 has 14 amino acids. Germline V CDR1 and CDR2: SQVTM, ANQGSEA. Trimming left V 8 bases short and J 7 bases short, with 21 bases between. In the source study's methods: It was from reference gene primer amplification that nucleated cell counts were estimated. This table comes from immunoSEQ multiplex PCR, and its TCRdb copy is limited to in-frame clones, with some not included. V, J and clone size were drawn from that table, and D and trimming were deduced from the DNA. The repertoire has around 100,000 clones, around 73% of them found once; the top ten carry approximately 9.8%. The chain joins TRBV29-1 to TRBJ2-1, with D maybe TRBD1 (6 bases). The sample taken for sequencing was peripheral blood. This receptor was obtained from a man in his sixties with active or convalescent COVID-19. In DNA, the CDR3 is TGCAGCCTGGGGACCGGCTTGACAGGAAATGAGCAGTTCTTC. Translating it yields CSLGTGLTGNEQFF.